The text below deals with one T cell receptor (beta chain). The data originate from a study of CD8+CD57+ T cells in acquired aplastic anemia. Patients picked for sequencing had shown CD8+CD57+ cell expansion detected by flow cytometry. Trimming took off 5 bases at V and 2 bases at J, with 10 bases between the two ends. Per germline, CDR1 LNHDA and CDR2 SQIVND (reference sequence). This CDR3 is 15 amino acids long. Genomic DNA served as template for TCR beta VDJ and CDR3 profiling. TCRdb itself ran the reads through MiXCR, one entry per CDR3 protein. The table records just over 200,000 distinct CDR3 sequences, approximately 65% of them present only once.

The sequenced sample consisted of sorted CD4+, CD8+, or CD8+CD57+ T cells (not recorded which) from PBMCs. This TCR was sampled from a human donor with aplastic anemia. The J gene is TRBJ2-6, the V gene TRBV19; TRBD2 might be the D (7 bases). The chain's CDR3 is CASSGGAAGANVLTF. The CDR3 DNA reads as TGTGCCAGTAGTGGGGGGGCCGCTGGGGCCAACGTCCTGACTTTC.